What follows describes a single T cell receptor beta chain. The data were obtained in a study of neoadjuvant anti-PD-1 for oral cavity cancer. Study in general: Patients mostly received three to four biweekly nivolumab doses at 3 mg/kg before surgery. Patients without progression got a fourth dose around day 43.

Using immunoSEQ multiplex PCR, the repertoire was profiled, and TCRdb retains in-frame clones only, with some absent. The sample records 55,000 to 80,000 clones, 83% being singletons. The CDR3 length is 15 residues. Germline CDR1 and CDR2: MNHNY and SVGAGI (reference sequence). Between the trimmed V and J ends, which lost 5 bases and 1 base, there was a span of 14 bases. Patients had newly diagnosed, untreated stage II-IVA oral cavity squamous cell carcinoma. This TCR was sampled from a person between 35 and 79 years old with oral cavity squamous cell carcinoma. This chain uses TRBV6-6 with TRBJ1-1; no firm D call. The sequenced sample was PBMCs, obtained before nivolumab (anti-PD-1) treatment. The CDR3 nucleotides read TGTGCCAGCAGTAATGACGATAGCGGGAACACTGAAGCTTTCTTT. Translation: CASSNDDSGNTEAFF.